These 28 T cell receptor beta chains share one sample of origin, sequenced in a study of T cell repertoires in cytomegalovirus infection. For these TCRs, the target antigens are not known. One entry per CDR3 protein results from TCRdb running MiXCR on the reads. The profile shows about 770,000 distinct CDR3 sequences, 25% to 35% of them singletons. Sequenced material: cultured CD8+ T cells from PBMCs, taken from culture after CMV antigen stimulation. Receptor source: a human donor in good health (CMV status not recorded). Some clones in this sample may be carry-over from other donors' samples.

This clonotype has more than one count but fewer than ten. V and J are TRBV6-1 and TRBJ2-2; 10 nucleotides line up with TRBD2. This CDR3 spans 14 amino acids. CDR1 and CDR2 (germline): MNHNS, SASEGT. J was trimmed by 6 bases and V by 7 bases; bases with no gene match: 5. CDR3 sequence: CASNGAGGPGELFF. The CDR3 region has the DNA TGTGCCAGCAACGGAGCGGGGGGGCCCGGGGAGCTGTTTTTT.

This clonotype has at least ten counts. This chain joins TRBV7-2 and TRBJ2-7, with D possibly matching TRBD1 (6 bases). The germline CDR1 and CDR2 sequences are SGHTA and FQGNSA. Trimming took off 5 bases at V and 2 bases at J, with 13 bases between the two ends. The CDR3 sequence is 14 residues long. CDR3 in amino acids: CASSPAGAAYEQYF. The CDR3 DNA reads as TGTGCCAGCAGCCCCGCAGGGGCCGCCTACGAGCAGTACTTC.

This chain links TRBV9 with TRBJ2-5; D gene uncertain. CDR3 size: 13 residues. Trimming pared 4 bases from V and 4 bases from J, leaving 11 bases between. CDR1 SGDLS and CDR2 YYNGEE come from the germline V gene. The CDR3: CASSPDVSETQYF. The CDR3 bases are TGTGCCAGCAGCCCCGATGTTTCAGAGACCCAGTACTTC.

A note on this clonotype: Sequence at one end of the junction differs from germline and may be a read error. This chain links TRBV7-8 with TRBJ2-1; TRBD2 is a possible D gene (5 bases). This CDR3 has 14 amino acids. The germline gives CDR1 SGHVS, CDR2 FQNEAQ. As DNA, the CDR3 is TGTGCCAGCACCCCGGTAGGACTTTACAATAAGCAGTTCTTC. It encodes CASTPVGLYNKQFF.

The J gene is TRBJ2-1, the V gene TRBV29-1, with D perhaps matching TRBD1 (6 bases). Per germline, CDR1 SQVTM and CDR2 ANQGSEA. The CDR3 has 13 amino acids. V lost 7 bases and J 0 bases, leaving 10 bases between the germline ends. DNA for the CDR3: TGCAGCGCCTCGGACAGCTCCTACAATGAGCAGTTCTTC. Protein: CSASDSSYNEQFF.

V and J are TRBV2 and TRBJ2-1; D possibly corresponds to TRBD2 (6 bases). There are 15 residues in the CDR3. With 5 bases removed from V and 10 bases from J, the gap between germline ends came to 21 bases. Germline CDR1 reads SNHLY; CDR2 reads FYNNEI. The CDR3 DNA reads TGTGCCAGCAGTTCCCCGGGGGACGGCCTCGGGGAGCAGTTCTTC. Amino acid sequence: CASSSPGDGLGEQFF.

Many counts were recorded for this clonotype. V is TRBV7-3 and J is TRBJ1-1; tentatively, D is TRBD1 (6 bases). Trimming pared 5 bases from V and 5 bases from J, leaving 12 bases between. Per germline, CDR1 SGHTA and CDR2 FQGTGA. The CDR3 length is 13 residues. CDR3 in DNA: TGTGCCAGCAGCAAGGGGGTTACGACTGAAGCTTTCTTT. Its translation: CASSKGVTTEAFF.

This clonotype appeared a few times. This chain uses TRBV11-3 with TRBJ2-2; D unresolved. Germline V gene lookup returns CDR1 SGHNT and CDR2 YENEEA. The CDR3 spans 14 residues. Trimming cost V 1 base and J 7 bases, with 10 bases left between them. The CDR3 DNA follows: TGTGCCAGCAGCTTAGCTGGGATCGGCGGGGAGCTGTTTTTT. This codes for CASSLAGIGGELFF. The variable domain in full, with the rest retrieved from reference TRBV11-3 and TRBJ2-2, is EAGVVQSPRYKIIEKKQPVAFWCNPISGHNTLYWYLQNLGQGPELLIRYENEEAVDDSQLPKDRFSAERLKGVDSTLKIQPAELGDSAVYLCASSLAGIGGELFFGEGSRLTVL.

This clonotype appeared once. The CDR3: CASSQEESYIHEQYF. CDR3 coding DNA: TGCGCCAGCAGCCAAGAGGAGAGTTACATACACGAGCAGTACTTC. The chain joins TRBV4-1 to TRBJ2-7; D remains unclear. In germline, CDR1 is MGHRA, CDR2 YSYEKL. The V end lost 0 bases, the J end lost 5 bases, and 14 bases lay between the germline ends. This CDR3 is 15 amino acids long.

V is TRBV6-2 or TRBV6-3 and J is TRBJ2-1; unclear D gene. This CDR3 comprises 13 residues. Germline V gives CDR1 MNHEY, CDR2 SVGEGT. Trimming pared 2 bases from V and 5 bases from J, leaving 7 bases between. In DNA, the CDR3 is TGTGCCAGCAGTTACGTAGTGAACAATGAGCAGTTCTTC. Amino acid sequence: CASSYVVNNEQFF.

The chain is built from TRBV2 and TRBJ1-1, with D hard to call. Germline V lookup: CDR1 SNHLY, CDR2 FYNNEI. The V and J ends lost 2 bases and 5 bases respectively, with 12 bases between them. This CDR3 contains 14 residues. The CDR3 coding sequence is TGTGCCAGCAGTGAACCCGGGCCGAGTACTGAAGCTTTCTTT. It is translated as CASSEPGPSTEAFF.

This clonotype has more than one count but fewer than ten. The chain uses TRBV6-6 and TRBJ2-7; D perhaps matches TRBD1 (6 bases). The CDR3 consists of 17 residues. Germline CDR1 and CDR2: MNHNY and SVGAGI (reference sequence). The germline V and J ends were trimmed by 2 bases and 6 bases, with 23 bases remaining between them. The CDR3 region has the DNA TGTGCCAGCAGTTACCCCACCCCCACAGGGCAAGAGTCCGAGCAGTACTTC. Protein product: CASSYPTPTGQESEQYF.

The V call is TRBV4-3, the J call TRBJ2-1, with TRBD2 matching 8 bases. This CDR3 region has 24 residues. Germline CDR1 LGHNA, CDR2 YSLEER. V trimming: 3 bases; J trimming: 8 bases; junction bases outside the gene matches: 36. CDR3 sequence: CASSQQIPLPGTRSLGVKRDEQFF. DNA for the CDR3: TGCGCCAGCAGCCAGCAAATCCCTCTTCCCGGGACTAGATCCTTAGGGGTGAAGCGCGATGAGCAGTTCTTC.

This rearrangement joins TRBV20-1 to TRBJ2-7; a possible D gene is TRBD1 (6 bases). CDR3 length: 13 amino acids. The V gene's germline CDR1 is DFQATT and CDR2 SNEGSKA (reference sequence). Trimming shortened V by 5 bases and J by 0 bases, and 11 bases separated the two germline ends. The CDR3 sequence is CSALTGSSYEQYV. Here the CDR3 DNA reads TGCAGTGCTCTGACAGGTAGCTCCTACGAGCAGTACGTC.

This clonotype has just a few counts. V gene TRBV15 combines with J gene TRBJ2-5; 9 nucleotides line up with TRBD1. This CDR3 has 13 residues. The germline V gene has CDR1 LNHNV and CDR2 YYDKDF (reference sequence). V trimming: 6 bases; J trimming: 5 bases; junction bases outside the gene matches: 4. CDR3 coding DNA: TGTGCCACCAGGGGACAGGGAGTGGAGACCCAGTACTTC. Translation gives CATRGQGVETQYF.

J is TRBJ2-1 and V is TRBV14, with D hard to call. From germline, CDR1 is SGHDN and CDR2 FVKESK. The V gene lost 4 bases and the J gene lost 7 bases, with 8 bases spanning the gap. This CDR3 comprises 12 residues. This CDR3 reads CASSLPLNEQFF. As DNA, the CDR3 is TGTGCCAGCAGCCTTCCTCTTAATGAGCAGTTCTTC.

This rearrangement joins TRBV6-8 to TRBJ2-5; TRBD1 is a possible D gene (7 bases). Trimming shortened V by 10 bases and J by 4 bases, and 13 bases separated the two germline ends. CDR3 size: 12 residues. The germline V gene has CDR1 MNHGY and CDR2 SAAAGT. For the CDR3, the DNA is TGTGCCACCCATCAGGGGGGAGAGACCCAGTACTTC. Protein product: CATHQGGETQYF.

In its sample, this clonotype was seen a few times. The chain has TRBV7-6 and TRBJ2-7; no firm D call. CDR1 is SGHVS and CDR2 is FNYEAQ in the germline V gene. V was clipped by 1 base and J by 4 bases, with 11 bases between them. The CDR3 covers 14 residues. CDR3 DNA sequence: TGTGCCAGCAGCTTAGTTCCAGGCAATTACGAGCAGTACTTC. Protein sequence: CASSLVPGNYEQYF.

The V gene is TRBV6-1, the J gene TRBJ1-2; possible D gene TRBD1, 6 bases. Germline V CDR1 and CDR2: MNHNS, SASEGT. Trimming stripped 5 bases from V and 2 bases from J, with 15 bases between. This CDR3 contains 15 residues. CDR3 residues: CASSPRGGKNYGYTF. Here the CDR3 DNA reads TGTGCCAGCAGTCCGAGGGGGGGGAAAAACTATGGCTACACCTTC.

The chain combines TRBV4-2 with TRBJ1-5; no clear D. V lost 0 bases to trimming and J lost 1 base, with 10 bases between them. Germline V lookup: CDR1 LGHNA, CDR2 YNFKEQ. This CDR3 contains 16 residues. The CDR3 sequence: CASSQEGGRSNQPQHF. The CDR3 DNA reads TGTGCCAGCAGCCAAGAGGGAGGGCGAAGCAATCAGCCCCAGCATTTT.

This rearrangement joins TRBV19 to TRBJ2-1, with 7 positions matching TRBD2. J was trimmed by 8 bases and V by 5 bases; bases with no gene match: 12. This CDR3 contains 15 residues. Germline CDR1 reads LNHDA; CDR2 reads SQIVND (reference sequence). The CDR3 region has the DNA TGTGCCAGTAGTGTTCTGGGGGGGGGAATTTATGAGCAGTTCTTC. Amino acid sequence: CASSVLGGGIYEQFF.

This clonotype has at least ten counts. This sequence joins TRBV7-9 and TRBJ2-5; the D is unclear. V lost 5 bases and J 1 base, leaving 17 bases between the germline ends. The CDR3 spans 16 residues. Germline V gives CDR1 SEHNR, CDR2 FQNEAQ (reference sequence). For the CDR3, the DNA is TGTGCCAGCAGCCTTTGGGGTGACTTGGCCCAAGAGACCCAGTACTTC. Amino acid sequence: CASSLWGDLAQETQYF.

This clonotype was counted a few times. The chain has TRBV15 and TRBJ1-3, with 11 bases aligning to TRBD1. Germline assignment: CDR1 LNHNV and CDR2 YYDKDF (reference sequence). V lost 5 bases and J lost 4; bases outside the gene matches: 7. The length of the CDR3 is 16 residues. CDR3 sequence: CATSSGQGAAGNTIYF. CDR3 coding DNA: TGTGCCACCAGCTCAGGACAGGGGGCGGCAGGAAACACCATATATTTT.

The chain combines TRBV6-1 with TRBJ2-1, with 8 bases that match TRBD2. With V trimmed by 6 bases and J by 8 bases, 12 bases remained unmatched. The CDR3 length is 15 residues. The germline CDR1 and CDR2 sequences are MNHNS and SASEGT. DNA of the CDR3: TGTGCCAGCAGAGCCTTTGGACTAGCTGGGCATGAGCAGTTCTTC. This encodes CASRAFGLAGHEQFF.

V usage is TRBV20-1 and J usage is TRBJ2-3; weak D call: TRBD2 (6 bases). Trimming shortened V by 7 bases and J by 4 bases, and 15 bases separated the two germline ends. Germline-derived CDR1 and CDR2 are DFQATT and SNEGSKA (reference sequence). This CDR3 contains 13 residues. CDR3 sequence (DNA): TGCAGTGGGGACTCTAGTAACTCAGATACGCAGTATTTT. Its protein product is CSGDSSNSDTQYF.

V usage is TRBV4-2 and J usage is TRBJ2-7, with 10 bases lining up with TRBD1. J gave up 2 bases and V 1 base, and 2 bases lay outside the gene matches. The CDR3 spans 15 residues. CDR1 is LGHNA and CDR2 is YNFKEQ in the germline V gene. The CDR3 nucleotides are TGTGCCAGCAGCCAAGTGGGACAGGGGACCTACGAGCAGTACTTC. The encoded protein is CASSQVGQGTYEQYF.

This clonotype was seen a few times. The chain joins TRBV4-3 to TRBJ1-1, with D unclear. V lost 0 bases to trimming and J lost 3 bases, with 11 bases between them. CDR1 and CDR2 (germline): LGHNA, YSLEER. The CDR3 sequence is 15 residues long. Here the CDR3 reads CASSQDRGFYTEAFF. CDR3 in DNA: TGCGCCAGCAGCCAAGATCGGGGTTTTTACACTGAAGCTTTCTTT.

The CDR3 reads CSVVGGAGGEQFF. Written as DNA, the CDR3 is TGCAGCGTTGTCGGGGGGGCCGGTGGTGAGCAGTTCTTC. This chain connects TRBV29-1 to TRBJ2-1; 8 bases are a match to TRBD2. This CDR3 contains 13 residues. CDR1 is SQVTM, CDR2 ANQGSEA, per germline. V lost 4 bases and J lost 9; bases outside the gene matches: 8.